The clone carrying this T cell receptor (beta chain) was detected a few times. The antigen is undetermined. The data belong to a study of cytomegalovirus exposure and HLA in healthy donors. Study-level points and caveats: Within an earlier analysis, most TCR beta V segments proved productive either about 87% or about 30% of the time. Listed as cytomegalovirus-associated were approximately 160 TCR beta chains. Presence/absence analyses took donor sequencing depth as roughly uniform. There was a cluster of highly shared sequence variants that was likely a sequencing artifact.

CDR3 size: 17 residues. Germline V lookup: CDR1 SGDLS, CDR2 YYNGEE. J gave up 8 bases and V 0 bases, and 6 bases lay outside the gene matches. This PCR relied on a set of 60 Vbeta primers and 13 Jbeta primers. Method: immunoSEQ multiplex PCR; TCRdb's copy keeps in-frame clones and lacks some. The sample gives 95,000 to 150,000 clones, 65% to 90% of which show up once; 2% to 2.5% is in the top ten. The chain links TRBV9 to TRBJ2-1; TRBD2 matches 15 bases. The TCR comes from a man aged 30-40 years in good health and CMV-seronegative. Material for sequencing was PBMCs. The DNA of the CDR3 is TGTGCCAGCAGCGTAGTTGGGACTAGCGGGGGGCGGGATGAGCAGTTCTTC. Amino acid sequence: CASSVVGTSGGRDEQFF.